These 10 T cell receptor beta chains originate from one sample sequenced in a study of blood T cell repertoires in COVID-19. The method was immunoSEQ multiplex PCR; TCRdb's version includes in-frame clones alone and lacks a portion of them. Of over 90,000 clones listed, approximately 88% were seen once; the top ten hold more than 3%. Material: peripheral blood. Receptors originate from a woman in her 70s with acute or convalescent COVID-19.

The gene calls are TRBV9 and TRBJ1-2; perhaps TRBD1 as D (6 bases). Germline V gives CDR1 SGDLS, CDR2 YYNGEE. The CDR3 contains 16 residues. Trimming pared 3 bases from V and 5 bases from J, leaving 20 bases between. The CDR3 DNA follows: TGTGCCAGCAGCGCTGGTACACGGGGACAAACGTATGGCTACACCTTC. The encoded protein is CASSAGTRGQTYGYTF.

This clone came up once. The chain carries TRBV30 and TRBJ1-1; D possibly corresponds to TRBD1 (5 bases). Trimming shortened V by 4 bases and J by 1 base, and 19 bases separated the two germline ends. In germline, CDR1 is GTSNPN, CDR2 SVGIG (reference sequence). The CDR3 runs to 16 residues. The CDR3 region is CAWMGEGARGNTEAFF. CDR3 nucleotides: TGTGCCTGGATGGGGGAAGGGGCGCGGGGGAACACTGAAGCTTTCTTT.

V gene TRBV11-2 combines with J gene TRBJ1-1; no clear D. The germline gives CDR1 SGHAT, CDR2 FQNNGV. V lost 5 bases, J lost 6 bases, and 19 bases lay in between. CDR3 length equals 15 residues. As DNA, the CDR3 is TGTGCCAGCAGCCCGCAAGGTCGGGGTGCGTCTGAAGCTTTCTTT. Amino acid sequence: CASSPQGRGASEAFF.

The CDR3 DNA follows: TGTGCCAGCGGACAGGGACTTCTTAACTATGGCTACACCTTC. Translation: CASGQGLLNYGYTF. J is TRBJ1-2 and V is TRBV2, with 8 positions matching TRBD1. Trimming took 8 bases from V and 1 from J; bases not matched to a gene: 6. CDR1 SNHLY and CDR2 FYNNEI come from the germline V gene. CDR3 size: 14 residues.

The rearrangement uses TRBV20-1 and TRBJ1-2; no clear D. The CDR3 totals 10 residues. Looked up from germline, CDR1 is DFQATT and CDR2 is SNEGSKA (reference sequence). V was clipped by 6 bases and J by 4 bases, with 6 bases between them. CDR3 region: CSAAPYGYTF. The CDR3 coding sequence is TGCAGTGCGGCCCCCTATGGCTACACCTTC.

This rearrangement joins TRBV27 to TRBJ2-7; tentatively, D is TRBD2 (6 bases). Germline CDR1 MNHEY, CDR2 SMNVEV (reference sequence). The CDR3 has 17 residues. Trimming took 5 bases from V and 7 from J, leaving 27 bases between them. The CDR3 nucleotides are TGTGCCAGCAGTCCGGGGTATGGAGGGGCCCGGTCGTGGGAGCAGTACGTC. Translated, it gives CASSPGYGGARSWEQYV.

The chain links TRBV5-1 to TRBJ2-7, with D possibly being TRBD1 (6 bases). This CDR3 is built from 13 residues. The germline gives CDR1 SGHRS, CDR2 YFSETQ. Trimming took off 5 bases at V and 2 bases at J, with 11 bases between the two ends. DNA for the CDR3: TGCGCCAGCAGACCTGGACAGACCTACGAGCAGTACTTC. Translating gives CASRPGQTYEQYF. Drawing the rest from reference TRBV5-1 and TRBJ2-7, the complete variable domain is KAGVTQTPRYLIKTRGQQVTLSCSPISGHRSVSWYQQTPGQGLQFLFEYFSETQRNKGNFPGRFSGRQFSNSRSEMNVSTLELGDSALYLCASRPGQTYEQYFGPGTRLTVT.

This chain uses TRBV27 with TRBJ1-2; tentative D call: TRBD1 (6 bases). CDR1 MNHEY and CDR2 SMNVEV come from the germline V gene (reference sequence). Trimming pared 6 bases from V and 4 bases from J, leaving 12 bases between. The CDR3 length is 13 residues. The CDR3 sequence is CASSKQGFYGYTF. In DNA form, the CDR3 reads TGTGCCAGCAGCAAACAGGGCTTCTATGGCTACACCTTC.

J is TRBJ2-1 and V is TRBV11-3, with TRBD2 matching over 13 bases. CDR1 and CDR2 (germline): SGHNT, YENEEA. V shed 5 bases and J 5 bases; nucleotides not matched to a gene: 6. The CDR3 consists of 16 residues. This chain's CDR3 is CASSRRGTSGDNEQFF. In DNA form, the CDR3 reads TGTGCCAGCAGCCGCCGGGGGACTAGCGGGGACAATGAGCAGTTCTTC.

The CDR3 region is CATSREERQGGQPQHF. In DNA form, the CDR3 reads TGTGCCACCAGCAGAGAAGAAAGACAGGGCGGACAGCCCCAGCATTTT. V and J are TRBV15 and TRBJ1-5; 7 bases align to TRBD1. This CDR3 comprises 16 residues. The junction had 9 bases not matched to a gene; V was cut back by 0 bases and J by 7 bases. Germline CDR1 and CDR2: LNHNV and YYDKDF (reference sequence).